The 22 T cell receptor beta chains listed next were all sequenced from one sample in a study of chemoradiotherapy in HPV16-positive cancers. Assay: immunoSEQ multiplex PCR; the TCRdb copy retains only in-frame clones and omits some. The table lists about 66,000 clones, about nine tenths of them singletons. This specimen was blood, taken from a patient who underwent chemoradiotherapy. The receptors were gathered from a human donor with HPV-associated anogenital cancer.

The chain joins TRBV6-6 to TRBJ2-3; TRBD2 aligns across 8 bases. CDR1 and CDR2 (germline): MNHNY, SVGAGI (reference sequence). This CDR3 is built from 16 residues. Unmatched junction bases numbered 6, after V lost 4 bases and J lost 0 bases. In DNA, the CDR3 is TGTGCCAGCAGTTTAGGCGGGGGGTCTAGCACAGATACGCAGTATTTT. Its translation: CASSLGGGSSTDTQYF.

The chain has TRBV4-2 and TRBJ2-3, with TRBD2 matching 11 bases. Germline CDR1 is LGHNA and CDR2 is YNFKEQ. The CDR3 totals 17 residues. The junction had 7 bases not matched to a gene; V was cut back by 3 bases and J by 2 bases. CDR3 amino acids: CASSHLPLAGVTDTQYF. DNA of the CDR3: TGTGCCAGCAGCCACTTACCACTAGCGGGGGTCACAGATACGCAGTATTTT.

The chain recombines TRBV2 with TRBJ1-2, with 9 bases fitting TRBD1. Germline assignment: CDR1 SNHLY and CDR2 FYNNEI. V was pared by 3 bases and J by 5 bases, with 7 bases of the junction left unmatched. The CDR3 runs 15 residues. The CDR3 DNA reads TGTGCCAGCAGTGATGCGGGGACAGGGTATTATGGCTACACCTTC. Its protein is CASSDAGTGYYGYTF.

The chain is built from TRBV25-1 and TRBJ2-7; 11 bases match TRBD1. The CDR3 length is 14 residues. The trim removed 4 bases at V and 3 bases at J, leaving 2 bases unmatched. Germline-derived CDR1 and CDR2 are MGHDK and SYGVNS. The CDR3 here is CASSGGTGGYEQYF. The CDR3 DNA sequence: TGTGCCAGCAGTGGAGGGACAGGGGGCTACGAGCAGTACTTC.

The chain is built from TRBV13 and TRBJ2-1, with D tentatively TRBD2 (5 bases). Deletions cut 5 bases from V and 7 bases from J, with 21 bases between. This CDR3 has 16 residues. Germline lookup yields CDR1 PRHDT and CDR2 FYEKMQ (reference sequence). The CDR3 reads CASSQTRVDGKNEQFF. The CDR3 coding sequence is TGTGCCAGCAGCCAGACGCGGGTGGACGGAAAGAATGAGCAGTTCTTC. The full variable domain, in which reference TRBV13 and TRBJ2-1 provide the parts outside the CDR3, is AAGVIQSPRHLIKEKRETATLKCYPIPRHDTVYWYQQGPGQDPQFLISFYEKMQSDKGSIPDRFSAQQFSDYHSELNMSSLELGDSALYFCASSQTRVDGKNEQFFGPGTRLTVL.

The chain joins TRBV6-5 to TRBJ2-7; tentative D call: TRBD1 (5 bases). V was pared by 2 bases and J by 4 bases, with 15 bases between. Germline V gene lookup returns CDR1 MNHEY and CDR2 SVGAGI. This CDR3 contains 15 residues. In nucleotides, the CDR3 is TGTGCCAGCAGTTACGGGGCAGGGCCGGCATACGAGCAGTACTTC. It encodes CASSYGAGPAYEQYF.

The chain carries TRBV7-3 and TRBJ2-3; D may be TRBD2 (6 bases). Trimming left V 3 bases short and J 0 bases short, with 10 bases between. The CDR3 has 15 amino acids. Looked up from germline, CDR1 is SGHTA and CDR2 is FQGTGA. The CDR3 sequence is CASSFGGGSTDTQYF. CDR3 sequence (DNA): TGTGCCAGCAGCTTTGGTGGGGGGAGCACAGATACGCAGTATTTT.

The rearrangement links TRBV29-1 to TRBJ1-6; possible D gene TRBD1, 5 bases. V lost 4 bases to trimming and J lost 10 bases, with 14 bases between them. This CDR3 has 13 residues. The germline V gene has CDR1 SQVTM and CDR2 ANQGSEA. The CDR3, as DNA: TGCAGCGTTGCGGACACCCCTTCCTCACCCCTCCACTTT. The encoded protein is CSVADTPSSPLHF.

This rearrangement joins TRBV9 to TRBJ1-1; D uncertain. CDR3 length equals 14 residues. The ends were cut back, 0 bases at V and 4 bases at J, with 10 bases in the middle. Germline V gives CDR1 SGDLS, CDR2 YYNGEE. The CDR3 region is CASSVGAPGTEAFF. The CDR3 DNA sequence: TGTGCCAGCAGCGTAGGAGCCCCGGGCACTGAAGCTTTCTTT.

The rearrangement joins TRBV28 to TRBJ2-7; D remains ambiguous. The V end was cut by 2 bases, the J end by 3 bases, with 5 bases between. CDR1 MDHEN and CDR2 SYDVKM come from the germline V gene. The CDR3 contains 12 residues. In DNA form, the CDR3 reads TGTGCCAGCAGTTTAATTGACTACGAGCAGTACTTC. This gives the protein CASSLIDYEQYF.

This clone showed up just once. The chain recombines TRBV7-9 with TRBJ2-7; no reliable D call. With 7 bases removed from V and 6 bases from J, the gap between germline ends came to 13 bases. The CDR3 runs 12 residues. CDR1 and CDR2 from the germline V gene are SEHNR and FQNEAQ (reference sequence). The CDR3 is CASTLDTAEQYF. The CDR3 coding sequence is TGTGCCAGCACCCTAGACACGGCCGAGCAGTACTTC.

The genes are TRBV6-5 and TRBJ2-7, with TRBD1 matching over 7 bases. Trimming cost V 5 bases and J 2 bases; bases outside gene matches: 3. Per the germline V gene, CDR1 is MNHEY and CDR2 is SVGAGI. The CDR3 is made up of 13 amino acids. DNA for the CDR3: TGTGCCAGCAGTCCAGGGGGACCCTACGAGCAGTACTTC. The encoded protein is CASSPGGPYEQYF.

The chain recombines TRBV28 with TRBJ2-3, with 11 bases that match TRBD2. Germline values: CDR1 MDHEN, CDR2 SYDVKM. This CDR3 contains 17 residues. V lost 0 bases, J lost 0 bases, and 2 bases stayed unmatched. The CDR3 bases are TGTGCCAGCAGTTTATGGACTAGCGGGGCTAGCACAGATACGCAGTATTTT. It codes for CASSLWTSGASTDTQYF.

The chain is built from TRBV19 and TRBJ1-2; 10 bases line up with TRBD1. Per the germline V gene, CDR1 is LNHDA and CDR2 is SQIVND (reference sequence). Losses at the gene ends were 9 bases for V and 8 bases for J; bases not matched to a gene: 18. This CDR3 comprises 16 residues. The DNA for the CDR3 is TGTGCCAGCACCGCCTTCCGGGACAGGGGAATGGAGGGCTACACCTTC. Protein sequence: CASTAFRDRGMEGYTF.

This clone appeared once. The J gene is TRBJ1-5, the V gene TRBV5-6, with D uncertain. V lost 3 bases to trimming and J lost 1 base, with 17 bases between them. This CDR3 comprises 17 residues. Germline CDR1 SGHDT, CDR2 YYEEEE. CDR3 DNA sequence: TGTGCCAGCAGCTCGGGCGGGTTTGGACGGAGCAATCAGCCCCAGCATTTT. It specifies CASSSGGFGRSNQPQHF.

The chain has TRBV19 and TRBJ1-5; a possible D gene is TRBD1 (6 bases). V shed 4 bases and J shed 2 bases, with 15 bases lying between them. Germline loops: CDR1 LNHDA, CDR2 SQIVND (reference sequence). This CDR3 contains 16 residues. CDR3 in DNA: TGTGCCAGTAGTACGAGGACAGCGGAGCGCAATCAGCCCCAGCATTTT. It is translated as CASSTRTAERNQPQHF.

Turning to this clone: Different DNA sequences within this sample yield the same CDR3. The chain employs TRBV11-2 and TRBJ2-7; D unclear. The CDR3 sequence is 12 residues long. Germline loops: CDR1 SGHAT, CDR2 FQNNGV. Trimming pared 1 base from V and 4 bases from J, leaving 5 bases between. For the CDR3, the DNA is TGTGCCAGCAGCTTAGTGGGATACGAGCAGTACTTC. This encodes CASSLVGYEQYF.

This clone was seen just once. The chain carries TRBV4-2 and TRBJ2-2, with D unresolved. The ends were cut back, 0 bases at V and 4 bases at J, with 15 bases in the middle. This CDR3 spans 17 amino acids. Germline V gene lookup returns CDR1 LGHNA and CDR2 YNFKEQ. The CDR3 reads CASSQDRAGVGTGELFF. CDR3 sequence (DNA): TGTGCCAGCAGCCAAGATAGGGCTGGGGTGGGCACCGGGGAGCTGTTTTTT.

This chain links TRBV7-9 with TRBJ2-7; possibly TRBD1 for D (6 bases). Trimming cost V 4 bases and J 2 bases, with 9 bases left between them. The CDR3 extends over 13 amino acids. Germline V lookup: CDR1 SEHNR, CDR2 FQNEAQ (reference sequence). The CDR3 sequence: CASSSGTTYEQYF. The DNA for the CDR3 is TGTGCCAGCAGCTCCGGGACAACCTACGAGCAGTACTTC.

This clone has a single count. The chain combines TRBV4-1 with TRBJ2-2, with TRBD2 matching over 9 bases. V was clipped by 0 bases and J by 5 bases; unmatched bases: 4. Germline V gene sequence: CDR1 MGHRA, CDR2 YSYEKL. This CDR3 region has 16 residues. The CDR3 loop is CASSQEGLAGTGELFF. Here the CDR3 DNA reads TGCGCCAGCAGCCAAGAAGGGCTAGCGGGGACCGGGGAGCTGTTTTTT.

The chain employs TRBV6-1 and TRBJ2-1; D perhaps matches TRBD2 (6 bases). CDR1 and CDR2 (germline): MNHNS, SASEGT. Trimming left V 4 bases short and J 3 bases short, with 10 bases between. The CDR3 sequence is 14 residues long. CDR3 loop: CASSGTSIYNEQFF. CDR3 sequence (DNA): TGTGCCAGCAGTGGAACTAGCATCTACAATGAGCAGTTCTTC.

The chain uses TRBV19 and TRBJ1-5; perhaps TRBD1 as D (6 bases). The CDR3 loop spans 15 amino acids. CDR1 and CDR2 (germline): LNHDA, SQIVND (reference sequence). Trimming pared 6 bases from V and 0 bases from J, leaving 12 bases between. CDR3 bases: TGTGCCAGTAGAGGGGGGGGGAATAGCAATCAGCCCCAGCATTTT. Translating gives CASRGGGNSNQPQHF.